This T cell receptor (beta chain) was retrieved from a study of blood T cell repertoires in COVID-19. For the study at large: Acute and convalescent COVID-19 samples came from the United States, Italy and Spain.

The CDR3 runs to 18 residues. Germline V lookup: CDR1 MGHRA, CDR2 YSYEKL. After removal of 4 bases from V and 2 bases from J, the junction contained 14 bases not matched to a gene. The protocol was immunoSEQ multiplex PCR, while the TCRdb copy is restricted to in-frame clones and leaves out a portion. The top ten hold roughly 9.6% of the sample, which has approximately 160,000 clones, 81% seen once. The gene calls are TRBV4-1 and TRBJ2-7; TRBD2 matches at 10 bases. This TCR was recovered from a man in his sixties with active or convalescent COVID-19. The sequenced sample consisted of peripheral blood. The CDR3 sequence is CASSPTRELAGIPYEQYF. Here the CDR3 DNA reads TGCGCCAGCAGCCCCACAAGGGAACTAGCGGGAATTCCCTACGAGCAGTACTTC.